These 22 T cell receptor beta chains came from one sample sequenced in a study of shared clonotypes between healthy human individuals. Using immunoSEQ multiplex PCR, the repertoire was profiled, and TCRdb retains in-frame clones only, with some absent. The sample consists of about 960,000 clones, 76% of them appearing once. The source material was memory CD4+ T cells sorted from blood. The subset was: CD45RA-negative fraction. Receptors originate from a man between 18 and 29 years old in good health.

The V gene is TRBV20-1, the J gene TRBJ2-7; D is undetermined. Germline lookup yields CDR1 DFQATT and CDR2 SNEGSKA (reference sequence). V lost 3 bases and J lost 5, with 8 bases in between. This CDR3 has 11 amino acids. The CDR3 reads CSASVENEQYF. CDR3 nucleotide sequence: TGCAGTGCTAGCGTAGAGAACGAGCAGTACTTC.

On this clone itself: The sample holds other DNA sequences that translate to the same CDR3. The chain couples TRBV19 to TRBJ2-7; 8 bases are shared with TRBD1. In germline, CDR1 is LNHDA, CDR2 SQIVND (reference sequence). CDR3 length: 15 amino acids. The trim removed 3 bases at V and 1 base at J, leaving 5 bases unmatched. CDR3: CASSIGGQGSYEQYF. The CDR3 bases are TGTGCCAGTAGTATCGGAGGACAGGGTTCCTACGAGCAGTACTTC.

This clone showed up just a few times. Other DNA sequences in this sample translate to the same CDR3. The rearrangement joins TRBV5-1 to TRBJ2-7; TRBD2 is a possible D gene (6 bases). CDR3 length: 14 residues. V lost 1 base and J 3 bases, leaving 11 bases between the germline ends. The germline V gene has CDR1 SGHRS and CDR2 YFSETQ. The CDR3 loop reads CASSLSGGDYEQYF. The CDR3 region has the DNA TGCGCCAGCAGCTTGTCAGGAGGGGACTACGAGCAGTACTTC.

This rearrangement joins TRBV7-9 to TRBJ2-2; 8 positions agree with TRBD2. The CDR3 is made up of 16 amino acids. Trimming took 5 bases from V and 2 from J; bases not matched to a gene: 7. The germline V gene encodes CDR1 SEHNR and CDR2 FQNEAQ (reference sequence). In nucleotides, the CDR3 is TGTGCCAGCAGCGGCTCCAGCGGGGGTAACACCGGGGAGCTGTTTTTT. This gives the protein CASSGSSGGNTGELFF.

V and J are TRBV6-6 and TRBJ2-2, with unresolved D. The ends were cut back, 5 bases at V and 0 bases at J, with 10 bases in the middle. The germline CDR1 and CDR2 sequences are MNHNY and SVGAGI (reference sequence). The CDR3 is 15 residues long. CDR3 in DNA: TGTGCCAGCAGTCTGGACCCGACGAACACCGGGGAGCTGTTTTTT. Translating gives CASSLDPTNTGELFF.

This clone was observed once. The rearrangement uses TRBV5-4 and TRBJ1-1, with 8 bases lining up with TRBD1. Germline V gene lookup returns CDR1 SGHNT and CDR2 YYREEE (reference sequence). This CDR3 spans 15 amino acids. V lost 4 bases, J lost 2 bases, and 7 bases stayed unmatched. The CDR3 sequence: CASSTGQGLNTEAFF. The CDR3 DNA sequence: TGTGCCAGCAGCACTGGACAGGGTTTAAACACTGAAGCTTTCTTT.

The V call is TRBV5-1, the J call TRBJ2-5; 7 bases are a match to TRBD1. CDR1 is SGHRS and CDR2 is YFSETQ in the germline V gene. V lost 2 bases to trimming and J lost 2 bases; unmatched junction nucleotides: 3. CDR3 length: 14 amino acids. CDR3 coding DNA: TGCGCCAGCAGCTTAAGACAGGGTCAAGAGACCCAGTACTTC. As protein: CASSLRQGQETQYF.

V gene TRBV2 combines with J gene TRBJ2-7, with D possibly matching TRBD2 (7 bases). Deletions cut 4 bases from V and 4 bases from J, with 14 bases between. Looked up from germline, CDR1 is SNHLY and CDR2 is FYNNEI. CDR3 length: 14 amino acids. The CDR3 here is CASSVEGGEYEQYF. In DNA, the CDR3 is TGTGCCAGCAGTGTCGAGGGGGGGGAATACGAGCAGTACTTC.

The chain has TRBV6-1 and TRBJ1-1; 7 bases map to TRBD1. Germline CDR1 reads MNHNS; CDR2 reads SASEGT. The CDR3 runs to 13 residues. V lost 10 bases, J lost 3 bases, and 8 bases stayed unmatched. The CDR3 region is CATAGGLDTEAFF. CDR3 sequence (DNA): TGTGCCACAGCAGGGGGATTGGACACTGAAGCTTTCTTT.

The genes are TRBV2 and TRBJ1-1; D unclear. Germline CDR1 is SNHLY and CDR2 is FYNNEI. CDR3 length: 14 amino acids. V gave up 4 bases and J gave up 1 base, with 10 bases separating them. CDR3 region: CASSGQLGNTEAFF. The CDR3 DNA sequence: TGTGCCAGCAGTGGGCAACTGGGGAACACTGAAGCTTTCTTT.

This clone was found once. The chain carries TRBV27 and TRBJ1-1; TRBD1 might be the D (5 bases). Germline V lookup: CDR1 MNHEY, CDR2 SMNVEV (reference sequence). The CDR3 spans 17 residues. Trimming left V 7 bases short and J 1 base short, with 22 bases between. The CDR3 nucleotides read TGTGCCAGCACCTCGATGGAGGTACGGGGGGGGAACACTGAAGCTTTCTTT. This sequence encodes CASTSMEVRGGNTEAFF.

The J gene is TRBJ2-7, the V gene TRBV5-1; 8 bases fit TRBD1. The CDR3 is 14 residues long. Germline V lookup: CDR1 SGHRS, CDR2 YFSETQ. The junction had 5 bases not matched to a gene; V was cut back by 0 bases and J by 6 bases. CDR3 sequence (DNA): TGCGCCAGCAGCTTGGAGGACAGGGCTCGCGAGCAGTACTTC. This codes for CASSLEDRAREQYF. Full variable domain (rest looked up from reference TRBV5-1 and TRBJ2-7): KAGVTQTPRYLIKTRGQQVTLSCSPISGHRSVSWYQQTPGQGLQFLFEYFSETQRNKGNFPGRFSGRQFSNSRSEMNVSTLELGDSALYLCASSLEDRAREQYFGPGTRLTVT.

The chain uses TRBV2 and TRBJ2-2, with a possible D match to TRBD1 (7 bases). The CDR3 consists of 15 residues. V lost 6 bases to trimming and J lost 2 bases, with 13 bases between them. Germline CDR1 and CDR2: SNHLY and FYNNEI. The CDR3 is CASRGGTANTGELFF. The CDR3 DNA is TGTGCCAGCAGAGGAGGGACAGCAAACACCGGGGAGCTGTTTTTT.

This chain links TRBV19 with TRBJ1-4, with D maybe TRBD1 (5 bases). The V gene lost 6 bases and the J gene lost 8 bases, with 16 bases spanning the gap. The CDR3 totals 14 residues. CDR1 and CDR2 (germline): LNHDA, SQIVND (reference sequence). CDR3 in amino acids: CASSRWGLEEKLFF. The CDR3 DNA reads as TGTGCCAGTAGCCGGTGGGGGTTAGAGGAAAAACTGTTTTTT.

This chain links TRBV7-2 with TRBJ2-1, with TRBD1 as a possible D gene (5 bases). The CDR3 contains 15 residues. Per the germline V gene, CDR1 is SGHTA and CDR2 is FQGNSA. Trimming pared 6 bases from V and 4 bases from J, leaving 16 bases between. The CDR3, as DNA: TGTGCCAGCAGTCGAGACAGAGACCGATACAATGAGCAGTTCTTC. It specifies CASSRDRDRYNEQFF.

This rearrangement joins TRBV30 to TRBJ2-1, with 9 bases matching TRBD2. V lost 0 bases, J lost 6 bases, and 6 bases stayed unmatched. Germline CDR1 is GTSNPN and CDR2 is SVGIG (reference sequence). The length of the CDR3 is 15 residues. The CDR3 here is CAWSVLPSGANEQFF. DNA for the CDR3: TGTGCCTGGAGTGTACTTCCTAGCGGGGCCAATGAGCAGTTCTTC.

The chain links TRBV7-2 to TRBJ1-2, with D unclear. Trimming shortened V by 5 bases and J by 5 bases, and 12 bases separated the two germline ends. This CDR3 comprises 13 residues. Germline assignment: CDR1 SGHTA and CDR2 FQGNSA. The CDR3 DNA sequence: TGTGCCAGCAGCCGCACAGTTGGGTATGGCTACACCTTC. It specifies CASSRTVGYGYTF. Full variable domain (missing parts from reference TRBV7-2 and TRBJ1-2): GAGVSQSPSNKVTEKGKDVELRCDPISGHTALYWYRQSLGQGLEFLIYFQGNSAPDKSGLPSDRFSAERTGGSVSTLTIQRTQQEDSAVYLCASSRTVGYGYTFGSGTRLTVV.

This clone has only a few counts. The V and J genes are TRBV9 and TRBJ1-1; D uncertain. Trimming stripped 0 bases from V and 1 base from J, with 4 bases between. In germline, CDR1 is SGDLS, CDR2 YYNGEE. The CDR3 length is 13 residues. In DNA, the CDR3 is TGTGCCAGCAGCGTAGAGTCGAACACTGAAGCTTTCTTT. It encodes CASSVESNTEAFF.

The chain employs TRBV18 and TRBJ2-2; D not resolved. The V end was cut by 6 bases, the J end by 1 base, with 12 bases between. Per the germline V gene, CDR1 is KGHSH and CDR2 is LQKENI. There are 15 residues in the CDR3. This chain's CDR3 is CASSPIAGNTGELFF. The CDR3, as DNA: TGTGCCAGCTCCCCGATAGCCGGGAACACCGGGGAGCTGTTTTTT.

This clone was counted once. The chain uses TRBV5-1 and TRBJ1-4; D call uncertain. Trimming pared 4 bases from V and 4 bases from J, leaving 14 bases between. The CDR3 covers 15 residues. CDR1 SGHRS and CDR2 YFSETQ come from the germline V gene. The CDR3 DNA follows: TGCGCCAGCAGCGACCCGGGAGCAATTAATGAAAAACTGTTTTTT. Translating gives CASSDPGAINEKLFF.

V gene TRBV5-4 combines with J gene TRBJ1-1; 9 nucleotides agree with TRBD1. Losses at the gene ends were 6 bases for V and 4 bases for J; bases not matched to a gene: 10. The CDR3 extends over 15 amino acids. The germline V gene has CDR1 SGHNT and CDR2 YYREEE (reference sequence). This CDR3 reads CASTTGTGRGTEAFF. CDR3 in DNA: TGTGCCAGCACCACCGGGACAGGGCGGGGCACTGAAGCTTTCTTT.

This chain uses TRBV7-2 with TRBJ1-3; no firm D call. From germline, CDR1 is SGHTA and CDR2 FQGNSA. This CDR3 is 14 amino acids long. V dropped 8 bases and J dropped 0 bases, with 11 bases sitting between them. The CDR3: CASRLPSSGNTIYF. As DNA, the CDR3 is TGTGCCAGCCGACTTCCTAGCTCTGGAAACACCATATATTTT.